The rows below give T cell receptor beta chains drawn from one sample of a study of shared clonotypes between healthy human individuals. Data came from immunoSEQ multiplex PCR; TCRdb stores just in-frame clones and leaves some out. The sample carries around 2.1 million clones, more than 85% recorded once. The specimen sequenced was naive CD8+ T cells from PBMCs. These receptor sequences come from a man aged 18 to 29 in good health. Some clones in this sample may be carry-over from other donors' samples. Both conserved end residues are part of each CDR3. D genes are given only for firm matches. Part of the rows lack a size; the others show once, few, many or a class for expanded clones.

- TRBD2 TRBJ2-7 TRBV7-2 CASSLIGTSGILPGYEQYF TGTGCCAGCAGCTTAATTGGGACTAGCGGGATCCTGCCTGGGTACGAGCAGTACTTC
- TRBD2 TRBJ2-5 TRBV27 CASSLWGLADLQETQYF TGTGCCAGCAGTTTATGGGGACTAGCAGATCTCCAAGAGACCCAGTACTTC
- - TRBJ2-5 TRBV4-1 CASSQVPWSKETQYF TGCGCCAGCAGCCAAGTCCCCTGGAGTAAAGAGACCCAGTACTTC
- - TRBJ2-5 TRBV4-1 CASSDSGGETQYF TGCGCCAGCAGCGACTCTGGAGGGGAGACCCAGTACTTC
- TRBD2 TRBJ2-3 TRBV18 CASSYSGISTDTQYF TGTGCCAGCTCTTATAGCGGGATCTCCACAGATACGCAGTATTTT
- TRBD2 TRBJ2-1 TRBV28 CASSQRLAAYNEQFF TGTGCCAGCAGTCAACGACTAGCGGCCTACAATGAGCAGTTCTTC
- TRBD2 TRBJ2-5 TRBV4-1 CASSPRSLSSGRAEETQYF TGCGCCAGCAGCCCGCGATCTCTCAGTAGCGGGAGGGCCGAGGAGACCCAGTACTTC
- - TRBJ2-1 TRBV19 CASSIGTFNEQFF TGTGCCAGTAGTATCGGGACGTTCAATGAGCAGTTCTTC
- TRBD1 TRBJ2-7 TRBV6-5 CASSPTGEAYEQYF TGTGCCAGCAGTCCGACAGGGGAGGCCTACGAGCAGTACTTC
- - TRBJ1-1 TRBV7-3 CASSPLQGSTEAFF TGTGCCAGCAGCCCACTCCAGGGGAGCACTGAAGCTTTCTTT
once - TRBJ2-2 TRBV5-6 CASSLGTSNTGELFF TGTGCCAGCAGCCTAGGGACCTCGAACACCGGGGAGCTGTTTTTT
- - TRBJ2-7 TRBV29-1 CSVEREGHLYEQYF TGCAGCGTTGAGAGGGAAGGCCATCTCTACGAGCAGTACTTC
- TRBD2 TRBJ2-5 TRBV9 CASGGGRAQETQYF TGTGCCAGTGGCGGCGGGAGGGCCCAAGAGACCCAGTACTTC
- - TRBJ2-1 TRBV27 CASSFGSSYNEQFF TGTGCCAGCAGTTTTGGTAGCTCCTACAATGAGCAGTTCTTC
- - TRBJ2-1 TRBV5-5 CASSLFRDTTFDEQFF TGTGCCAGCAGCCTCTTCCGGGACACCACCTTTGATGAGCAGTTCTTC
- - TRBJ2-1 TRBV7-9 CASSFIESWNEQFF TGTGCCAGCAGCTTTATCGAGTCGTGGAATGAGCAGTTCTTC
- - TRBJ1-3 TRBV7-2 CASRSLISGRGNTIYF TGTGCCAGCCGTAGCTTAATCTCAGGGCGCGGGAACACCATATATTTT
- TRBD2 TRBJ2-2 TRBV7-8 CASRPTSGSYLGGELFF TGTGCCAGCAGGCCTACTAGCGGGAGTTATCTGGGCGGGGAGCTGTTTTTT
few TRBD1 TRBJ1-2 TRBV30 CAWSRDSRDVYGYTF TGTGCCTGGAGTCGGGACAGCCGGGATGTCTATGGCTACACCTTC
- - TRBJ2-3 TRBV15 CATSATWGTDTQYF TGTGCCACCAGCGCGACCTGGGGCACAGATACGCAGTATTTT
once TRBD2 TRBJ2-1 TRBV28 CASRPLAGDYNEQFF TGTGCCAGCAGGCCTCTAGCGGGAGACTACAATGAGCAGTTCTTC
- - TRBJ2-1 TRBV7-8 CASSLSGRRGNEQFF TGTGCCAGCAGCTTAAGCGGGCGTCGGGGCAATGAGCAGTTCTTC
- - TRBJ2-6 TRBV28 CASTKLPVSGANVLTF TGTGCCAGCACCAAACTCCCAGTCTCTGGGGCCAACGTCCTGACTTTC
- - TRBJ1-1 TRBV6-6 CASSYSDGTNTEAFF TGTGCCAGCAGTTACTCGGACGGAACGAACACTGAAGCTTTCTTT
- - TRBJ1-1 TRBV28 CASSLYLTANTEAFF TGTGCCAGCAGTTTATACCTTACAGCGAACACTGAAGCTTTCTTT
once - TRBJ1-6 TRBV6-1 CASIEPGISPLHF TGTGCCAGCATTGAGCCGGGGATCTCACCCCTCCACTTT
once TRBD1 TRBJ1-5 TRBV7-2 CASSLVGQGNNQPQHF TGTGCCAGCAGCTTAGTGGGACAGGGGAACAATCAGCCCCAGCATTTT
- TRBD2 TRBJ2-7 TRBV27 CASSSGTPRSGSLSYEQYF TGTGCCAGCAGTTCCGGGACACCTAGAAGCGGGAGCCTCTCCTACGAGCAGTACTTC
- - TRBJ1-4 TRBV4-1 CASSEGQGPGEKLFF TGCGCCAGCAGCGAAGGTCAGGGCCCCGGGGAAAAACTGTTTTTT
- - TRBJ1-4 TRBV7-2 CASSRGTSPGSEKLFF TGTGCCAGCAGCCGCGGGACTTCGCCTGGGAGTGAAAAACTGTTTTTT
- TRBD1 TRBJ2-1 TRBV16 CASSHSAGQGSYNEQFF TGTGCCAGCAGCCACAGTGCTGGACAGGGTTCCTACAATGAGCAGTTCTTC
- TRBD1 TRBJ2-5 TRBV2 CASSDRGLEETQYF TGTGCCAGCAGTGACAGGGGGCTCGAAGAGACCCAGTACTTC
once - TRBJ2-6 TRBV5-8 CASVHRRAGANVLTF TGTGCCAGCGTCCACCGGAGGGCGGGGGCCAACGTCCTGACTTTC
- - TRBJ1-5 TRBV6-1 CASSEAEGRYSNQPQHF TGTGCCAGCAGTGAAGCCGAGGGACGGTATAGCAATCAGCCCCAGCATTTT
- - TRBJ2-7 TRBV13 CASSPGRDSHYEQYF TGTGCCAGCAGCCCAGGTCGGGACTCACACTACGAGCAGTACTTC
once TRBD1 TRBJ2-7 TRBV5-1 CASSQRQGIDEQYF TGCGCCAGCAGCCAAAGACAGGGCATCGACGAGCAGTACTTC
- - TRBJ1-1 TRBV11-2 CASSLDHSRTGSGEAFF TGTGCCAGCAGCTTAGATCATAGCAGGACGGGGTCGGGTGAAGCTTTCTTT
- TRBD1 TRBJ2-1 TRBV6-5 CASSFGDRGFFEQFF TGTGCCAGCAGTTTTGGGGACAGGGGGTTTTTTGAGCAGTTCTTC
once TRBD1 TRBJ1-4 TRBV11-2 CASSLGTGRGEKLFF TGTGCCAGCAGCTTAGGGACAGGGAGGGGTGAAAAACTGTTTTTT
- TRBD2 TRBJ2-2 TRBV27 CASRGLALTGELFF TGTGCCAGCCGAGGACTAGCTCTCACCGGGGAGCTGTTTTTT
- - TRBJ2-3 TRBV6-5 CASSYGTGYDTDTQYF TGTGCCAGCAGTTACGGTACAGGGTACGACACAGATACGCAGTATTTT
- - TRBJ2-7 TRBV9 CASSVGGPSDEQYF TGTGCCAGCAGCGTAGGAGGCCCTTCCGACGAGCAGTACTTC
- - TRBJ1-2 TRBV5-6 CASSLGAWEYNGYTF TGTGCCAGCAGCTTGGGGGCTTGGGAATATAATGGCTACACCTTC
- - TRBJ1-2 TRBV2 CASSLGGRHYGYTF TGTGCCAGCAGCCTAGGGGGGAGGCACTATGGCTACACCTTC
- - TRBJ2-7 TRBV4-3 CASSQDDRFYEQYF TGCGCCAGCAGCCAAGATGATCGGTTCTACGAGCAGTACTTC